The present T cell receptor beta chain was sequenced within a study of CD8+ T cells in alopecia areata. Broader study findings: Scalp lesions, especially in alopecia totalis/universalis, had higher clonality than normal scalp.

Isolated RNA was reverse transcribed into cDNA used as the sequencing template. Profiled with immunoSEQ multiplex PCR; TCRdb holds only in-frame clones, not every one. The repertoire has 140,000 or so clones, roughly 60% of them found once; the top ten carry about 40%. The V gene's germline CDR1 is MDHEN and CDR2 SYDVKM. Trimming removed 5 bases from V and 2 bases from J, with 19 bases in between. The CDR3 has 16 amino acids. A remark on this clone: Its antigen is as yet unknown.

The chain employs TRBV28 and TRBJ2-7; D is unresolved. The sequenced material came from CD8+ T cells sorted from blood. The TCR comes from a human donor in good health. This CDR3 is CASSLDLKRLTYEQYF. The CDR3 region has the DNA TGTGCCAGCAGTCTCGATCTTAAGAGGTTAACCTACGAGCAGTACTTC.